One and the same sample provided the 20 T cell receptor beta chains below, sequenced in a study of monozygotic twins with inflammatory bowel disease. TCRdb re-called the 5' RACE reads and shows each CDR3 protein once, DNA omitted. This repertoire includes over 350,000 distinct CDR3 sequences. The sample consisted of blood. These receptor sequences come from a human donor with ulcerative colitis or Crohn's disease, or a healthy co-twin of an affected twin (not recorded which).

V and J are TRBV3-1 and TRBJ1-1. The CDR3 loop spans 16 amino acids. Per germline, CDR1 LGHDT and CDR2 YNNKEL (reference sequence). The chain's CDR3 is CASSQATGRMNTEAFF.

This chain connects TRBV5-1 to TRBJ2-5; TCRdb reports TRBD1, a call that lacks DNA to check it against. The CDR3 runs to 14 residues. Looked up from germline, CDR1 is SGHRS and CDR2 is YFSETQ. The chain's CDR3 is CASSHGTDQETQYF.

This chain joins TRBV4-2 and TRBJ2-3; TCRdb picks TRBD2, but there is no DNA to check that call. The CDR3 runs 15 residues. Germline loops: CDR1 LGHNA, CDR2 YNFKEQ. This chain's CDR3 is CASSLRDSSTDTQYF.

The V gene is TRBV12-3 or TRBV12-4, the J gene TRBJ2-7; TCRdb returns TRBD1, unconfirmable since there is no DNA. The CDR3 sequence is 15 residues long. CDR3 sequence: CASRKGQGRSYEQYF.

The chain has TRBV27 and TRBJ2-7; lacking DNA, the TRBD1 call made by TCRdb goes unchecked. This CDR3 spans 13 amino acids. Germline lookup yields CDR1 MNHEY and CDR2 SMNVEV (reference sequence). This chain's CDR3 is CASSFNRAYEQNF.

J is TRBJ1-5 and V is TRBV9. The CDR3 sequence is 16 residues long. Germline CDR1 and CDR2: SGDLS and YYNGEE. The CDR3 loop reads CASSPSSQGHEGPQHF.

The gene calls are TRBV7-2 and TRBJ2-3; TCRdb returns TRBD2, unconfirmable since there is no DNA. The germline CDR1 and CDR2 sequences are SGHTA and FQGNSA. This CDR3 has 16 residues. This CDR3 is CASSVDLAGGTDTQYF.

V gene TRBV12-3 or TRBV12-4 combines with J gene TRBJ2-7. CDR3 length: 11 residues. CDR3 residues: CASSFSDEQYF.

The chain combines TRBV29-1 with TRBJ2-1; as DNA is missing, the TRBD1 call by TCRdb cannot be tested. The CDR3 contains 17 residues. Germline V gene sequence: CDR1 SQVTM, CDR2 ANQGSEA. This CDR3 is CSVANPKGGRSYNEQFF.

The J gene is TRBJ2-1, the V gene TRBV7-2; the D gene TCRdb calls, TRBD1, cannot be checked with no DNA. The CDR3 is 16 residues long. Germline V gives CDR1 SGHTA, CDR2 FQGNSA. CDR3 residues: CASSFRGQGVGNEQFF.

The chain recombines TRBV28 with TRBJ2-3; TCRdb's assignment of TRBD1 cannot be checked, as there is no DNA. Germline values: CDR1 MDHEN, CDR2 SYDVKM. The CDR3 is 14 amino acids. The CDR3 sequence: CASMQGSTKYTQYF.

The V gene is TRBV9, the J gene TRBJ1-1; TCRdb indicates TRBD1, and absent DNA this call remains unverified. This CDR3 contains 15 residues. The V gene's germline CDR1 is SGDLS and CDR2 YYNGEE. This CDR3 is CASSETGGRNTEAFF.

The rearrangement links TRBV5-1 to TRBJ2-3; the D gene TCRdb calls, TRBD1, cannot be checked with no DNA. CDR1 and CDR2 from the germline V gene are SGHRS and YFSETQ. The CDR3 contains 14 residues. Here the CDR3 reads CASSLGTGFDTQYF.

This CDR3 reads CATLLENTDTQYF. V and J are TRBV6-2 or TRBV6-3 and TRBJ2-3. The CDR3 sequence is 13 residues long. CDR1 and CDR2 (germline): MNHEY, SVGEGT.

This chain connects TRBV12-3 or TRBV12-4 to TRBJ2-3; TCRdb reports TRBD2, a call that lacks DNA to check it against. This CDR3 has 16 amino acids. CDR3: CASSLWTSDLSDTQYF.

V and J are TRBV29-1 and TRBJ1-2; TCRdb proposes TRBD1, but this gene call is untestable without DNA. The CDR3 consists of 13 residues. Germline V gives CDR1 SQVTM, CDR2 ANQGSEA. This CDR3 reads CSVAGQGNYGYTF. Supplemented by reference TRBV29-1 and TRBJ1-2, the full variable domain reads SAVISQKPSRDICQRGTSLTIQCQVDSQVTMMFWYRQQPGQSLTLIATANQGSEATYESGFVIDKFPISRPNLTFSTLTVSNMSPEDSSIYLCSVAGQGNYGYTFGSGTRLTVV.

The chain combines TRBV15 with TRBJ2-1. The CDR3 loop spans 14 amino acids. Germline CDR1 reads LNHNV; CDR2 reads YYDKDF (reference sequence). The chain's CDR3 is CATSQTRSYNEQFF. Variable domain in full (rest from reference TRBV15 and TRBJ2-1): DAMVIQNPRYQVTQFGKPVTLSCSQTLNHNVMYWYQQKSSQAPKLLFHYYDKDFNNEADTPDNFQSRRPNTSFCFLDIRSPGLGDTAMYLCATSQTRSYNEQFFGPGTRLTVL.

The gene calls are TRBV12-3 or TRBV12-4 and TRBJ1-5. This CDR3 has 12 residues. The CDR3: CASSLFNQPQHF.

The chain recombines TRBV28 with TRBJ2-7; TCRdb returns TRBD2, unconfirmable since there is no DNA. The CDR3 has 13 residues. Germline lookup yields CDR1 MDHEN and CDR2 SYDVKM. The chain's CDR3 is CASSLRAVYEQYF.

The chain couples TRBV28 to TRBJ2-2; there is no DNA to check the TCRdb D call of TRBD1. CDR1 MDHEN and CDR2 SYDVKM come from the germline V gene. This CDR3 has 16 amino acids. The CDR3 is CASRDIGTANTGELFF. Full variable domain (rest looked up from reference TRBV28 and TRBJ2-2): DVKVTQSSRYLVKRTGEKVFLECVQDMDHENMFWYRQDPGLGLRLIYFSYDVKMKEKGDIPEGYSVSREKKERFSLILESASTNQTSMYLCASRDIGTANTGELFFGEGSRLTVL.